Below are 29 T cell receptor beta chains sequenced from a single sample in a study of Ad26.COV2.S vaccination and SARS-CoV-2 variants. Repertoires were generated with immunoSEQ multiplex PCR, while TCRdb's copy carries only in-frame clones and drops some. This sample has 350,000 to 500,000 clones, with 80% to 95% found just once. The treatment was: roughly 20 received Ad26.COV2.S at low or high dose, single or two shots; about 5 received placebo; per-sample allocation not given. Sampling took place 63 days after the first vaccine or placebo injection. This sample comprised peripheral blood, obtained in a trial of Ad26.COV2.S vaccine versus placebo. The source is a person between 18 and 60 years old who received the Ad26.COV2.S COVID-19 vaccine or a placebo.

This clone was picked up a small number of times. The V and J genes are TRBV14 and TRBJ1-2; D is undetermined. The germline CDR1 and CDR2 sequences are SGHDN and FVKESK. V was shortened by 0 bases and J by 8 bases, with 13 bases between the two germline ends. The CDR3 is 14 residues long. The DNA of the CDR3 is TGTGCCAGCAGCCAAGAACTCGGCGGTCACGGCTACACCTTC. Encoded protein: CASSQELGGHGYTF.

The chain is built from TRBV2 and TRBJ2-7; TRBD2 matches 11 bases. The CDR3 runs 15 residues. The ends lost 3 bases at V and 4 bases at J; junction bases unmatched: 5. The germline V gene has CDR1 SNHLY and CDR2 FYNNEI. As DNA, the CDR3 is TGTGCCAGCAGTGACCCTGCTAGCGGGAGGTACGAGCAGTACTTC. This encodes CASSDPASGRYEQYF.

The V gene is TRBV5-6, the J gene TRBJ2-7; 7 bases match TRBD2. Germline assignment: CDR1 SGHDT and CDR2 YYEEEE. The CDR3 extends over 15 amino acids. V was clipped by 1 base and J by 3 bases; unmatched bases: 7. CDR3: CASSLSRGSLYEQYF. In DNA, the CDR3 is TGTGCCAGCAGCTTGTCACGCGGGAGTCTCTACGAGCAGTACTTC.

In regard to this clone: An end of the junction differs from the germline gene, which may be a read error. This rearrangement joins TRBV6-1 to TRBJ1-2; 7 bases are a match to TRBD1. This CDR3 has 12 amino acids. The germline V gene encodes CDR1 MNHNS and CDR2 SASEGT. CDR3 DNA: TGTGCCAGCAGTGAGGGACAGCGGCCCCCCTGCTTC. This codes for CASSEGQRPPCF.

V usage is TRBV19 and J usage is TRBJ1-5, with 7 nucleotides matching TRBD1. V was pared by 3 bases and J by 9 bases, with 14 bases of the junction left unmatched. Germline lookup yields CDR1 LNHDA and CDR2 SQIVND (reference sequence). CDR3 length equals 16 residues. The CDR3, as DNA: TGTGCCAGTAGTATCGGAGGGGGCGAGGGAATTTCGCCCCAGCATTTT. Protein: CASSIGGGEGISPQHF.

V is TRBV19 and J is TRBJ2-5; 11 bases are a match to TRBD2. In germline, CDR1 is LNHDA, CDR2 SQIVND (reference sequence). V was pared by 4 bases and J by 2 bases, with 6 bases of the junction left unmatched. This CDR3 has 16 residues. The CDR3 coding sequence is TGTGCCAGTAGTACCAGACTAGCGGGGCAACAAGAGACCCAGTACTTC. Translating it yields CASSTRLAGQQETQYF.

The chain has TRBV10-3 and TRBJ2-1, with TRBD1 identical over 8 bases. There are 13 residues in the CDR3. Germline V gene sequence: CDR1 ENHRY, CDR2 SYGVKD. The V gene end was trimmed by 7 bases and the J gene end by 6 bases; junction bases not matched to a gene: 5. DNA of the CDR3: TGTGCCATCACCGTTGACAGGGGCAATGAGCAGTTCTTC. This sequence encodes CAITVDRGNEQFF.

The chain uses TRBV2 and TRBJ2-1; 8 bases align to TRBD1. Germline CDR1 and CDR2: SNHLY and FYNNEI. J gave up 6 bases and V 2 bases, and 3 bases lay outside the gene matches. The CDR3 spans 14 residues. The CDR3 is CASSEQGAGNEQFF. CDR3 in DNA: TGTGCCAGCAGTGAACAGGGGGCCGGCAATGAGCAGTTCTTC.

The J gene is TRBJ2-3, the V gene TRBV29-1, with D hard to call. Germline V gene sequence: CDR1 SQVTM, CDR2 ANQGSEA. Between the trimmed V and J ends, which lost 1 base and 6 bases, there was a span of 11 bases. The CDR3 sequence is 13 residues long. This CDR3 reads CSVEAFAQDTQYF. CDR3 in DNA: TGCAGCGTTGAAGCGTTTGCCCAGGATACGCAGTATTTT.

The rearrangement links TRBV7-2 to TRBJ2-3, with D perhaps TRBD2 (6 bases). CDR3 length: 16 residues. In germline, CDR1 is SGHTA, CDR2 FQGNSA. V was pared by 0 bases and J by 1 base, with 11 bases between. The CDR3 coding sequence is TGTGCCAGCAGCTTAGCGCCCGGGAGTGGCACAGATACGCAGTATTTT. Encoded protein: CASSLAPGSGTDTQYF.

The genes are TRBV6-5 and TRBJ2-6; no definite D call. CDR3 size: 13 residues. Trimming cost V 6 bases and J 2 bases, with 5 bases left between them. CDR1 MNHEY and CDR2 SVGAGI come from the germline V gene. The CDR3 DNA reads TGTGCCAGCAGCGCTGCTGGGGCCAACGTCCTGACTTTC. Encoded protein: CASSAAGANVLTF.

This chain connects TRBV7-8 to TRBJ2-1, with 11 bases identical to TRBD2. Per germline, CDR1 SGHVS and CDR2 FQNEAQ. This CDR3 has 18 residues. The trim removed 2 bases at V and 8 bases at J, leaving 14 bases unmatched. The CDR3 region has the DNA TGTGCCAGCAGCTTAAATCTTATTCGGACTAGCGGGCGGGATGAGCAGTTCTTC. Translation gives CASSLNLIRTSGRDEQFF.

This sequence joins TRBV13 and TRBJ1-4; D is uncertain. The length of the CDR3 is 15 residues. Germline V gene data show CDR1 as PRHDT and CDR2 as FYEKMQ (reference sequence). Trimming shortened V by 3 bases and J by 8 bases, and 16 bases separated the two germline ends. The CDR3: CASSLGRRGSEKLFF. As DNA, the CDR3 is TGTGCCAGCAGCTTGGGTCGTAGAGGGAGCGAAAAACTGTTTTTT.

The CDR3 nucleotides read TGTGCCAGCAGTCCATCGACCAGAACAGGGGAGCAGTTCTTC. The encoded protein is CASSPSTRTGEQFF. The gene calls are TRBV28 and TRBJ2-1; possibly TRBD1 for D (6 bases). The V end lost 5 bases, the J end lost 10 bases, and 18 bases lay between the germline ends. The CDR3 is 14 residues long. In germline, CDR1 is MDHEN, CDR2 SYDVKM.

In nucleotides, the CDR3 is TGTGCCTGGGCCCGGGACATTGTGACGCCCCTCCACTTT. Encoded protein: CAWARDIVTPLHF. The chain couples TRBV30 to TRBJ1-6; weak D call: TRBD1 (6 bases). Germline loops: CDR1 GTSNPN, CDR2 SVGIG (reference sequence). V was trimmed by 5 bases and J by 13 bases, leaving 18 bases between them. The CDR3 runs 13 residues.

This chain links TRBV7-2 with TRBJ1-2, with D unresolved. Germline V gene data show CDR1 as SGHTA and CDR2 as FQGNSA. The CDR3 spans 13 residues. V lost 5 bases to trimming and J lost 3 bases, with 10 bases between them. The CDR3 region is CASSIIRDYGYTF. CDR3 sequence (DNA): TGTGCCAGCAGCATCATTCGGGACTATGGCTACACCTTC.

The CDR3 reads CASSLDEGTVGTDTQYF. The CDR3 bases are TGTGCCAGCAGCTTGGATGAGGGTACGGTGGGCACAGATACGCAGTATTTT. The chain links TRBV5-5 to TRBJ2-3, with D perhaps matching TRBD2 (5 bases). Germline-derived CDR1 and CDR2 are SGHKS and YYEKEE (reference sequence). V gave up 0 bases and J gave up 1 base, with 15 bases separating them. The CDR3 is 17 residues long.

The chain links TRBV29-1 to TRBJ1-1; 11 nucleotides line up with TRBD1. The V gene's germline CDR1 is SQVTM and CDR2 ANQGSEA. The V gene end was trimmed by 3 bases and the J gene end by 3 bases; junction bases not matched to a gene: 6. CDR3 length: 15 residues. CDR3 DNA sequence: TGCAGCGTTGACCCAAGGGACAGGGGGTACACTGAAGCTTTCTTT. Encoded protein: CSVDPRDRGYTEAFF.

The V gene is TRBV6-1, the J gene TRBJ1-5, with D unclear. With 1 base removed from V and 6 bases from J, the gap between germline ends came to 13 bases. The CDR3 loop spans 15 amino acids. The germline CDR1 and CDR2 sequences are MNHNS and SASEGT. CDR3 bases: TGTGCCAGCAGTGAAGGGAGATTACGATCTCAGCCCCAGCATTTT. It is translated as CASSEGRLRSQPQHF.

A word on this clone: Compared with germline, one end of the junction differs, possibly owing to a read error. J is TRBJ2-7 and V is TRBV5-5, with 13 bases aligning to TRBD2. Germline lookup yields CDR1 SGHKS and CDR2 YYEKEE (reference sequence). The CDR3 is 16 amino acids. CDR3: CAISITSGRESYEQYF. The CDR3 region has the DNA TGTGCCATCAGCATAACTAGCGGGAGGGAGTCCTACGAGCAGTACTTC.

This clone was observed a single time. CDR3 amino acids: CASSYPDREWFNEQFF. For the CDR3, the DNA is TGTGCCAGCAGCTACCCGGACAGGGAATGGTTCAATGAGCAGTTCTTC. The chain uses TRBV7-9 and TRBJ2-1; TRBD1 aligns across 8 bases. The germline V gene has CDR1 SEHNR and CDR2 FQNEAQ (reference sequence). Losses at the gene ends were 4 bases for V and 6 bases for J; bases not matched to a gene: 11. The CDR3 is 16 residues long.

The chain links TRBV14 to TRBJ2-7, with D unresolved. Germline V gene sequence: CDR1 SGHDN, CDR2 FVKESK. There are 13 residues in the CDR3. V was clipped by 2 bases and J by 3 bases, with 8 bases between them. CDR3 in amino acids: CASSQRPVYEQYF. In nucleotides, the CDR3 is TGTGCCAGCAGCCAAAGGCCTGTCTACGAGCAGTACTTC. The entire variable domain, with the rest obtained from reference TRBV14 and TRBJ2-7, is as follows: EAGVTQFPSHSVIEKGQTVTLRCDPISGHDNLYWYRRVMGKEIKFLLHFVKESKQDESGMPNNRFLAERTGGTYSTLKVQPAELEDSGVYFCASSQRPVYEQYFGPGTRLTVT.

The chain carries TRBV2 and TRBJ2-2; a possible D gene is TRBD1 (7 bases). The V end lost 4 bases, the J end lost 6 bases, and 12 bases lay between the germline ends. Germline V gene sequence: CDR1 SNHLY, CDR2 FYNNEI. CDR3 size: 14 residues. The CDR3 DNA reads TGTGCCAGCAGTGCGCTCAGGGGGGCCGGGGAGCTGTTTTTT. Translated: CASSALRGAGELFF.

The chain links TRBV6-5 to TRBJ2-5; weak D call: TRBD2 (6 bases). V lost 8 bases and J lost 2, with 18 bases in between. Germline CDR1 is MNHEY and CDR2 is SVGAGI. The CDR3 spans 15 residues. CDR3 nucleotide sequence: TGTGCCAGCGGAGGGGTTGCCTCAGGGCAAGAGACCCAGTACTTC. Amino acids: CASGGVASGQETQYF.

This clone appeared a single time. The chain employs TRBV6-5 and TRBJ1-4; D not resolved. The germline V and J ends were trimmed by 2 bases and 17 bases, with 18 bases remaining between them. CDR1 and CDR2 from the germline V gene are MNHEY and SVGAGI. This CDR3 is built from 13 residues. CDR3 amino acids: CASSYDGLNPVFF. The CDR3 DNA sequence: TGTGCCAGCAGTTACGACGGTTTGAACCCTGTATTTTTT.

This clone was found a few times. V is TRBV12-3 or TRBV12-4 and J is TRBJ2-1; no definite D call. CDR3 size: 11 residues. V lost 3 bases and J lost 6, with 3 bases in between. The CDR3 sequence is CASSLTNEQFF. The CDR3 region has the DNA TGTGCCAGCAGTTTGACCAATGAGCAGTTCTTC.

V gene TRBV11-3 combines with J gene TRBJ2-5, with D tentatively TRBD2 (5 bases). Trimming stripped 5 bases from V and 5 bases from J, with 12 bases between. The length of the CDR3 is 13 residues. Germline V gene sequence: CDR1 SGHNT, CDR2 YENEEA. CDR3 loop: CASSPTRFETQYF. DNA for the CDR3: TGTGCCAGCAGCCCAACTAGATTCGAGACCCAGTACTTC. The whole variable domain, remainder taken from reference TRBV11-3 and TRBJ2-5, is EAGVVQSPRYKIIEKKQPVAFWCNPISGHNTLYWYLQNLGQGPELLIRYENEEAVDDSQLPKDRFSAERLKGVDSTLKIQPAELGDSAVYLCASSPTRFETQYFGPGTRLLVL.

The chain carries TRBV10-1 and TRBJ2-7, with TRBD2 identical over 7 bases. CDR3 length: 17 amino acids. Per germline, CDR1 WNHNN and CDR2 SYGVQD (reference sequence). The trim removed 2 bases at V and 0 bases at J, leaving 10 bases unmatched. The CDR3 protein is CASSEKASGIPSYEQYF. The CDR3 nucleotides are TGCGCCAGCAGTGAGAAAGCTAGCGGAATACCCTCCTACGAGCAGTACTTC.

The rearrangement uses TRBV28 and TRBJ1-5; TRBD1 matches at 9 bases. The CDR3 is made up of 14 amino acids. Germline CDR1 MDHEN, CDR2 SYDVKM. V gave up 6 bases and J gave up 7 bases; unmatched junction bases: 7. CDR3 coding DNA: TGTGCCAGCAGGCTGACAGGGGGTAGCCAGCCCCAGCATTTT. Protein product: CASRLTGGSQPQHF.